This TCR beta chain was recovered during a study of shared clonotypes between healthy human individuals. The data were produced by immunoSEQ multiplex PCR, yet TCRdb's version contains in-frame clones alone and is incomplete. The sample includes roughly 1.4 million clones, approximately 98.5% of them seen just once. V lost 7 bases to trimming and J lost 8 bases; unmatched junction nucleotides: 13. CDR3 length: 15 amino acids. Germline CDR1 and CDR2: SGHDT and YYEEEE. The chain couples TRBV5-6 to TRBJ2-1; 9 bases align to TRBD1. This TCR was recovered from a man aged 30 to 39 in good health. Sequenced material: naive CD4+ T cells sorted from blood. Subset: CD45RA+ positively selected. CDR3 sequence (DNA): TGTGCCAGCGAAGCCCCGGGACAGGGCGTCCATGAGCAGTTCTTC. Protein sequence: CASEAPGQGVHEQFF. Combining the CDR3 with reference TRBV5-6 and TRBJ2-1 gives the whole variable domain DAGVTQSPTHLIKTRGQQVTLRCSPKSGHDTVSWYQQALGQGPQFIFQYYEEEERQRGNFPDRFSGHQFPNYSSELNVNALLLGDSALYLCASEAPGQGVHEQFFGPGTRLTVL.